The TCR beta chain described here comes from a study of blood T cells in healthy people across ages. Using a J-beta primer mix together with a sample-barcoded 5' primer, a second PCR was run for roughly 7 to 11 cycles. Per-sample output comprised a minimum of 2.5 million paired-end reads containing CDR3. TCRdb fed the 5' RACE reads into MiXCR, producing one record per CDR3 protein. The sample consists of about 640,000 distinct CDR3 sequences, roughly 50% of them appearing once. Germline CDR1 reads SQVTM; CDR2 reads ANQGSEA. V was cut by 6 bases and J by 0 bases, with 14 bases left in between. The CDR3 is made up of 14 amino acids.

This chain links TRBV29-1 with TRBJ2-5; D is uncertain. The receptor was isolated from a man aged 60 to 75 in good health. Specimen: blood. The CDR3 bases are TGCAGCGTGCCACACCGCGGCCACCAAGAGACCCAGTACTTC. Protein sequence: CSVPHRGHQETQYF.